Listed below are T cell receptor beta chains from one sample, sequenced in a study of cytomegalovirus exposure and HLA in healthy donors. Assay used: immunoSEQ multiplex PCR; TCRdb lists only in-frame clones, some missing. Of more than 150,000 clones detected, roughly 80% appear once; the ten largest clones hold under 1.5%. Sample: PBMCs. Receptors originate from a man aged 50-60 years in good health and CMV-seropositive. Both conserved end residues are part of each CDR3. A D gene is named only where the DNA matches it firmly. A clone size is listed for some rows: how often the clone was seen (once, few, many), or a class if it is expanded.

>-|TRBV28|TRBJ2-3|-
TGTGCCAGCAGTTTCGAGCCAGGGCGGCTCCGCACAGATACGCAGTATTTT
CASSFEPGRLRTDTQYF
>-|TRBV5-1|TRBJ2-1|-
TGCGCCAGCAGCTTGGGCACAGAGAATGAGCAGTTCTTC
CASSLGTENEQFF
>-|TRBV4-1|TRBJ2-3|-
TGCGCCAGCAGCCAGGGACGTATGGCAGGAGGGCTTGGGCAGTATTTT
CASSQGRMAGGLGQYF
>TRBD1|TRBV7-6|TRBJ2-7|few
TGTGCCAGCAGCCCCCGTCCGGGACAGGGATCCCACGAGCAGTACTTC
CASSPRPGQGSHEQYF
>TRBD1|TRBV14|TRBJ1-2|-
TGTGCCAGCAGCCACGGAACAGGGGACGGCTACACCTTC
CASSHGTGDGYTF
>-|TRBV30|TRBJ2-5|-
TGTGCCTGGAGTGCCCTAGCGCTTATCCCAGGGACCCAGTACTTC
CAWSALALIPGTQYF
>-|TRBV5-6|TRBJ1-2|-
TGTGCCAGCAGCTTAGGACTTTATGGCTACACCTTC
CASSLGLYGYTF
>-|TRBV5-1|TRBJ2-2|-
TGCGCCAGCAGCTTGGCCTCGGTCCCGAACACCGGGGAGCTGTTTTTT
CASSLASVPNTGELFF
>-|TRBV29-1|TRBJ1-2|once
TGCAGCGTTGAAGGAGGGGACATTGCTAACTATGGCTACACCTTC
CSVEGGDIANYGYTF
>TRBD2|TRBV28|TRBJ2-3|-
TGTGCCAGCAGTTCCAGGACTAGCGGGAGTCTCGGAGATACGCAGTATTTT
CASSSRTSGSLGDTQYF
>-|TRBV5-4|TRBJ1-1|-
TGTGCCAGCAGCCCCCGGGGGGGGAACACTGAAGCTTTCTTT
CASSPRGGNTEAFF
>-|TRBV5-1|TRBJ1-6|-
TGCGCCAGCAGCCCGGGGGGGTTGGGTAATTCACCCCTCCACTTT
CASSPGGLGNSPLHF
>TRBD2|TRBV7-2|TRBJ2-5|once
TGTGCCAGCAGCTTAGAGATATGGGCGGGAGAAGAGACCCAGTACTTC
CASSLEIWAGEETQYF
>TRBD1|TRBV5-1|TRBJ2-7|-
TGCGCCAGCAGCTTGGGGACAGGCTACTACGAGCAGTACTTC
CASSLGTGYYEQYF
>-|TRBV6-1|TRBJ2-7|-
TGTGCCAGCAGCTCAAGAAGGAGCTCCTACGAGCAGTACTTC
CASSSRRSSYEQYF
>-|TRBV2|TRBJ1-2|-
TGTGCCAGCACCCCGGACAGACTTGGCTACACCTTC
CASTPDRLGYTF
>TRBD2|TRBV4-1|TRBJ2-5|-
TGCGCCAGCAGCCCATACTCGGGGACTAGCGGGGAGCAAGAGACCCAGTACTTC
CASSPYSGTSGEQETQYF
>TRBD1|TRBV28|TRBJ1-1|-
TGTGCCAGCGCCAGACCCCCAGGGGGCATGAACACTGAAGCTTTCTTT
CASARPPGGMNTEAFF
>-|TRBV5-4|TRBJ1-2|-
TGTGCCAGCAGCCCGGGTGGGTACGATGGCTACACCTTC
CASSPGGYDGYTF
>-|TRBV11-3|TRBJ2-7|-
TGTGCCAGCAGTGGACCAGGGTCACCCTACGAGCAGTACTTC
CASSGPGSPYEQYF
>-|TRBV19|TRBJ2-6|-
TGTGCCAGTAGAGTTATAGCGGAAACTGGGGCCAACGTCCTGACTTTC
CASRVIAETGANVLTF
>TRBD2|TRBV29-1|TRBJ2-3|-
TGCAGCGTCCTAGCGGGGGGCGATACGCAGTATTTT
CSVLAGGDTQYF
>-|TRBV11-2|TRBJ1-5|once
TGTGCCAGCAGCGTCGGAGGGGTTCAGCCCCAGCATTTT
CASSVGGVQPQHF
>-|TRBV7-8|TRBJ2-3|-
TGTGCCAGCAGCCCCCGAGAAACCACAGATACGCAGTATTTT
CASSPRETTDTQYF
>TRBD2|TRBV28|TRBJ2-5|-
TGTGCCAGCAGTTTATCGCGGGGGGCAGGGGAGACCCAGTACTTC
CASSLSRGAGETQYF
>TRBD1|TRBV2|TRBJ1-3|-
TGTGCTACAGGGGTGACTGGAAACACCATATATTTT
CATGVTGNTIYF
>TRBD1|TRBV5-6|TRBJ1-1|few
TGTGCCAGCAGCATAGACAGGGGGCCCAAAAAGAACACTGAAGCTTTCTTT
CASSIDRGPKKNTEAFF
>TRBD1|TRBV27|TRBJ1-1|-
TGTGCCAGCAGATCCCTGGGACAGGGTAACACTGAAGCTTTCTTT
CASRSLGQGNTEAFF
>TRBD2|TRBV5-6|TRBJ2-5|once
TGTGCCAGCAGCTTGGTCCTAGCGGGGACGGAGACCCAGTACTTC
CASSLVLAGTETQYF
>TRBD1|TRBV6-1|TRBJ1-2|once
TGTGCCAGCAGAACAGGGGGCCAGAACTATGGCTACACCTTC
CASRTGGQNYGYTF
>TRBD1|TRBV7-9|TRBJ2-1|-
TGTGCCAGCAGCTCGAGACAGGGGGCCAACAATGAGCAGTTCTTC
CASSSRQGANNEQFF
>-|TRBV4-1|TRBJ1-2|once
TGCGCCAGCAGCCAAGAGTGGACGGGAGCTAACTATGGCTACACCTTC
CASSQEWTGANYGYTF